This T cell receptor (beta chain) was identified in a study of T cell repertoires in cytomegalovirus infection. Overall study context: Use of recently identified HLA-C-restricted and well-studied HLA-B-restricted CMV epitopes was part of the study. Shared public TCR beta signatures pointed to both CMV infection and a matching HLA type.

Turning to this clonotype: Antigen specificity is unknown.

CDR1 SGHAT and CDR2 FQNNGV come from the germline V gene. The CDR3 runs 16 residues. The V segment lost 0 bases and the J segment 2 bases; nucleotides outside the gene matches: 3. A single record per CDR3 protein comes from TCRdb applying MiXCR to the reads. The sample has 700,000 to 850,000 distinct CDR3 sequences; 32% are singletons. Points from the study as a whole: The ex vivo response was dominated by HLA-C-restricted CMV-specific TCR beta clonotypes.

The chain couples TRBV11-2 to TRBJ2-1, with 8 bases that match TRBD2. The TCR originated in a human donor in good health (CMV status not recorded). Some clones in this sample may be carry-over from other donors' samples. Source: cultured CD8+ T cells from PBMCs, taken from culture after CMV antigen stimulation. CDR3 in amino acids: CASSLDAGGPYNEQFF. Here the CDR3 DNA reads TGTGCCAGCAGCTTAGATGCGGGGGGTCCCTACAATGAGCAGTTCTTC.